The source of this TCR beta chain is a study of T cells after yellow fever vaccination (dated 2019 in TCRdb). Regarding the research as a whole: Libraries from fractions with low cell numbers were prepared with the SMART-Seq v4 Ultra Low Input RNA kit. To follow T-cell clones before and after both primary and booster YFV17D yellow fever vaccination, bulk TCR alpha and beta repertoires underwent longitudinal sequencing. The cohort comprised two healthy male donors, one aged 18 to 30 and one aged 30 to 40 years. Blood was collected at multiple timepoints before and after primary and secondary immunization, and bulk PBMC replicates and cell subsets were isolated. Broader findings and caveats from the paper: Computational filtering was required because FACS-sorted repertoires could contain abundant contaminating clonotypes from the bulk population. Compared with the primary T-cell response, the secondary T-cell response was faster but weaker, reaching its peak on day 5 rather than on day 15. After the booster, most clones that had expanded after primary vaccination were detected again (nearly 97% of CD4 and around 88% of CD8), suggesting broad maintenance of memory. A small share of clonotypes was detected in both CD4 and CD8 compartments, with the overlap likely arising from convergent recombination. The study included only a couple of donors, which limits how far the findings can be generalized.

The germline V gene (reference sequence) specifies DFQATT as CDR1 and SNEGSKA as CDR2. V is shortened by 5 bases, J by 2 bases, and the region joining them spans 19 bases. From the cysteine up to the valine, the CDR3 has a length of 15 residues. Only CDR3 DNA is held: 45 bases, read in frame from base 1. Data came from an Illumina NovaSeq 6000. TCR cDNA was synthesized by 5'RACE template switching, which introduced a universal primer site and unique molecular identifiers. cDNA synthesis was primed from both the TCR alpha and TCR beta constant segments. Library amplification involved two PCR steps, and the second step added sample barcodes and sequencing adapters. Libraries were sequenced on Illumina HiSeq 2500 (2x100 bp) or NovaSeq (2x150 bp). In the source study's methods: Demultiplexing of reads and collapsing into UMI consensus sequences were performed with MIGEC, and V(D)J alignment was carried out with MiXCR. Vaccine-responding clonotypes were defined with edgeR using replicate PBMC samples, requiring FDR below 0.01 and a log2 fold change above 5 up to day 15. Each bulk clonotype received a CD4 or CD8 identity based on whether the sequenced CD4 or CD8 repertoire contained that clonotype at higher abundance. The public reads were quality trimmed at Q25 with fastp and then assembled into clones with MiXCR by TCRdb, keeping productive beta chains. A single entry per CDR3 protein holds the most common genes and DNA from its merged rows. These V and J calls derive from TCRdb rather than the authors' analysis. The sample yields more than 80,000 distinct CDR3 sequences; about 6% were counted once. Together, the top ten hold 35% to 45% of the sample.

About this clonotype: No antigen is known for it. No much larger clone is present one base from it, and per-base qualities are unavailable.

Explained via the paper, the treatment or condition label denotes: live attenuated yellow fever vaccine strain. A standard Ficoll-Paque protocol was used to isolate PBMCs from peripheral blood. CD4 and CD8 T-cell fractions were isolated with Dynabeads CD4 and CD8 positive selection kits. RNA was extracted with TriZol from bulk PBMCs, CD4 and CD8 fractions, and dextramer-positive and dextramer-negative fractions. The chain couples TRBV20-1 to TRBJ2-7; the D gene is perhaps TRBD1, on 6 matching bases. Sequencing was performed on CD8+ T cells sorted from PBMCs, taken 10 days after the yellow fever booster vaccination. This sequence was found in a man between 18 and 29 years old who received the YFV17D yellow fever vaccine. The nucleotide sequence reads TGCAGTGCTGGCTCGTTACAGGGTTCCACCTACGAGCAGTACGTC. Its protein product is CSAGSLQGSTYEQYV.